The sequence of this T cell receptor (beta chain) was determined in a study of Graves' ophthalmopathy and Graves' hyperthyroidism. The CDR3 length is 21 residues. Trimming at V came to 3 bases and at J to 5 bases, leaving 23 bases not matched to a gene. The germline gives CDR1 MGHDK, CDR2 SYGVNS. Amplified material comprised TCR beta CDR3 regions derived from RNA transcripts. HTBI primers were used in a first-round RT-PCR, which preceded a second-round multiplex PCR. TCRdb reprocessed the multiplex PCR reads via MiXCR and lists one record per CDR3 protein. Of over a million distinct CDR3 sequences in the sample, 35% to 40% were seen once. This clonotype was found once.

The chain links TRBV25-1 to TRBJ2-5, with TRBD2 matching 11 bases. Input material: peripheral blood or thyroid tissue (not recorded which). The receptor's source is an adult man with Graves' hyperthyroidism. The CDR3 loop is CASSDLTGASGRPILGETQYF. The CDR3 region has the DNA TGTGCCAGCAGTGACCTAACGGGGGCTAGCGGGAGGCCCATACTCGGGGAGACCCAGTACTTC. Full variable domain (rest looked up from reference TRBV25-1 and TRBJ2-5): EADIYQTPRYLVIGTGKKITLECSQTMGHDKMYWYQQDPGMELHLIHYSYGVNSTEKGDLSSESTVSRIRTEHFPLTLESARPSHTSQYLCASSDLTGASGRPILGETQYFGPGTRLLVL.